One TCR beta chain is described in this entry. Its binding antigen is unknown. Base qualities are not provided; no much larger clone lies one nucleotide away. Donors were healthy HIV-negative adults with no recently reported acute infections or vaccinations. All donors were Caucasian adults living in Nashville, Tennessee, USA. CD4+ T cells were enriched by magnetic negative selection, after which naive cells were positively selected on CD45RA and the negative fraction was taken as the memory subset. Blood was collected by leukapheresis, and PBMCs were isolated by Ficoll-Histopaque density gradient centrifugation and then cryopreserved in liquid nitrogen vapor phase. Analytical flow cytometry was used to check the purity and quantity of every magnetically sorted T cell population. Genomic DNA was isolated from every sorted fraction and measured by UV absorbance on a Nanodrop 2000c. This entry is derived from a study of shared clonotypes between healthy human individuals (dated by TCRdb to 2020 to 2022). Turning to the overall study: The cohort comprised a couple of women and a few men aged 18 to 49 years. For each donor, three plates each were used for CD4 naive and CD4 memory, two plates were used for CD8 naive, and one plate was used for CD8 memory. Blood TCR repertoires of 5 or 6 healthy adults were deeply sequenced to estimate repertoire size and the extent of clonotype sharing between individuals. Libraries were prepared and TCR repertoires were sequenced by different laboratories using diverse techniques, in order to increase sequencing depth and limit assay-specific biases. Between about 0.8 and 9 billion PBMCs per donor were obtained by leukapheresis. What the authors observed across the whole study: Based on pairwise subsampling, the degree of clonotype sharing among donors was expected to be affected by sequencing depth. Compared with non-shared clonotypes, the clonotypes found in all four sorted-subset donors had higher generation probabilities. The small number of donors limited the genetic and exposure-history diversity represented. Incomplete sequencing was indicated by rarefaction of sorted-subset datasets, despite the large sequencing depth. Approximately 5% of naive CD4, 3.5% of naive CD8, 2.3% of memory CD4, and around 0.42% of memory CD8 clonotypes were shared across several donors. Sampling was restricted to blood, and TCR repertoires in tissues likely differ from the TCR repertoires found in blood. Larger estimated clonotype richness was generally found for naive subsets than for memory subsets.

TCR CDR3 regions were amplified from genomic DNA by multiplex PCR using the deep immunoSEQ assay. Extracted genomic DNA from each cell subset was distributed evenly across all wells of several immunoSEQ 96-well plates, and each plate was treated as a replicate. For sorted subsets, about 210 ng of genomic DNA, equivalent to some 33,000 T cell genomes, went into each replicate PCR. Purified libraries were quantified with a Qubit 3.0 fluorometer, sized on a Bioanalyzer 2100, and re-quantified with the KAPA Library Quantification kit. Each immunoSEQ 96-well plate was sequenced on its own single-read 150-cycle Illumina NextSeq 550 flow cell. From the authors' description of their analysis: The immunoSEQ output contained only junctional sequences without quality scores, so filtering could not match that applied to full-length reads. Sequences were annotated with PyIR, a Python wrapper for IgBLAST v1.9, and V/J genes and CDR3 were assigned using IMGT germline references. Reads were filtered out if the reads had weak V/J assignments (E-value above 1e-6), no CDR3, stop codons, out-of-frame junctions, or ambiguous translated residues. A V3J clonotype was defined by an identical inferred V gene, J gene, and CDR3 amino acid sequence. To compute the percentage overlap between repertoires, the number of shared unique clonotypes was divided by the size of the smaller repertoire. Richness of each repertoire was evaluated using RTK rarefaction, the Chao1 estimator, and Recon v2.1 estimates of unobserved clonotypes. For all TCRbeta clonotypes obtained by the gDNA method from a few donors, generation probabilities were computed with OLGA. The immuneACCESS repertoire file appears here via TCRdb, limited to in-frame rearrangements. These files lack a portion of the clones; in checked studies, under half of the deficit traces to unresolved V genes, and the cause of the others is not known. V and J calls and clone size are copied from that table; D and trimming were computed from the DNA. The sample records over a million clones, less than 99% of which are singletons. The leading ten clones occupy approximately 0.38% of the sample.

This TCR was sampled from a man aged 25-45 years in good health. The sequenced sample was naive CD4+ T cells sorted from blood. The intended sense of this specimen's cell subset or site label: CD45RA+ positively selected.

The CDR3 corresponds to CASTSPSHGWYEQYF. At the DNA level, the sequence is TGTGCCAGCACCTCACCGTCCCACGGGTGGTACGAGCAGTACTTC. The chain employs TRBV6-5 and TRBJ2-7, with no confident D gene call. A distance of 20 bases separates the germline ends of V and J, which lose 7 bases and 4 bases respectively. The CDR3 spans 15 residues, from the cysteine through the phenylalanine. Here the CDR3 DNA is all that survives: 45 bases in frame from base 1. Reading the germline V gene gives CDR1 MNHEY and CDR2 SVGAGI.